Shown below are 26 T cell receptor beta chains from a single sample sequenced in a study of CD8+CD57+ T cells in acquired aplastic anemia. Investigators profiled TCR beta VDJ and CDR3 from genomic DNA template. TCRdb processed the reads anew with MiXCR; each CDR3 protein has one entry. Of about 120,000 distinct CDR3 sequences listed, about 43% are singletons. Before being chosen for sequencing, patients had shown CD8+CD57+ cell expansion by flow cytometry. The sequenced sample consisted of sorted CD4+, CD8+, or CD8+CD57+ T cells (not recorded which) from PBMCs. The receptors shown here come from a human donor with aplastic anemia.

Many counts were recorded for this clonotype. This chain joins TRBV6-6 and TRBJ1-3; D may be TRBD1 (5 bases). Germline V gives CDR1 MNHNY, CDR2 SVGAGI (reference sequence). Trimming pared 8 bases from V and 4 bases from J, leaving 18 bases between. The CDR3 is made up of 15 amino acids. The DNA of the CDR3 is TGTGCCAGCGATCAGGGATTGCCGGGGGGAAACACCATATATTTT. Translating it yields CASDQGLPGGNTIYF.

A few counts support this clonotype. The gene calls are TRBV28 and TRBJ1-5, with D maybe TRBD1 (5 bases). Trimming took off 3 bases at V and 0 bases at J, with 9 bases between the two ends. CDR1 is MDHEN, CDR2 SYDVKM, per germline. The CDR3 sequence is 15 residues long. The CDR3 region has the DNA TGTGCCAGCAGTTTGGGGACCCATAGCAATCAGCCCCAGCATTTT. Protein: CASSLGTHSNQPQHF.

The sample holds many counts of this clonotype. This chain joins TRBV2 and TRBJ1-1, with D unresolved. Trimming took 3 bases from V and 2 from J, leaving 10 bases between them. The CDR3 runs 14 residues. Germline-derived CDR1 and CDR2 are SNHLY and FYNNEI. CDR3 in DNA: TGTGCCAGCAGTGATGAAGTTATAAACACTGAAGCTTTCTTT. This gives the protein CASSDEVINTEAFF.

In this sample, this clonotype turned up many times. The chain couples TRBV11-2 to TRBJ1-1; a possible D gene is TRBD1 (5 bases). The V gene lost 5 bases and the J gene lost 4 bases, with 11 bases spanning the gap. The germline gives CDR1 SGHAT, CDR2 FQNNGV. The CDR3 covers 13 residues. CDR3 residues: CASSLLGVTEAFF. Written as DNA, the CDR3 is TGTGCCAGCAGCCTACTGGGGGTCACTGAAGCTTTCTTT.

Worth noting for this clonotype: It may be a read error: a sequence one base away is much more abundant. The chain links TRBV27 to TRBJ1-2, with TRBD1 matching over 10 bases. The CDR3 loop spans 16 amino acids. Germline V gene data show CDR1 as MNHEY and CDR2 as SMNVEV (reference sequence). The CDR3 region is CASGLVTGQGVYGYTF. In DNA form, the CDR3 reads TGTGCCAGCGGTTTGGTCACCGGACAGGGGGTCTATGGCTACACCTTC.

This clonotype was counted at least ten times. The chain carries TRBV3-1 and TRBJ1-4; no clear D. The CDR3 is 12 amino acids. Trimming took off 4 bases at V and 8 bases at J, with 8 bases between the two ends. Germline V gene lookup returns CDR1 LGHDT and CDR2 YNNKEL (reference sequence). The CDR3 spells CASSPQREKLFF. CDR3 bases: TGTGCCAGCAGCCCTCAGCGGGAAAAACTGTTTTTT. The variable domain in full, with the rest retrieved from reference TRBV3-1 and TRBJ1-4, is DTAVSQTPKYLVTQMGNDKSIKCEQNLGHDTMYWYKQDSKKFLKIMFSYNNKELIINETVPNRFSPKSPDKAHLNLHINSLELGDSAVYFCASSPQREKLFFGSGTQLSVL.

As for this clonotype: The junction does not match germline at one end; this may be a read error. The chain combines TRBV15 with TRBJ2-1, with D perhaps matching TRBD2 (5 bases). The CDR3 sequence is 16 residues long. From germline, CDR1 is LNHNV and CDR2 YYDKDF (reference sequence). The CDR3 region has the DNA TGTGTCACCAGCAGAGATCCTCACGGGGACTACAATGAGCAGTTCTTC. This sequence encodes CVTSRDPHGDYNEQFF.

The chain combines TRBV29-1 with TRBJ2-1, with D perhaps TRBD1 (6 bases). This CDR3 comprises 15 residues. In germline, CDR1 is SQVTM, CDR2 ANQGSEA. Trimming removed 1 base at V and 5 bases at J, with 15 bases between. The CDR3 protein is CSVEGTAGAHNEQFF. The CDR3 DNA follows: TGCAGCGTTGAAGGGACGGCAGGGGCCCACAATGAGCAGTTCTTC.

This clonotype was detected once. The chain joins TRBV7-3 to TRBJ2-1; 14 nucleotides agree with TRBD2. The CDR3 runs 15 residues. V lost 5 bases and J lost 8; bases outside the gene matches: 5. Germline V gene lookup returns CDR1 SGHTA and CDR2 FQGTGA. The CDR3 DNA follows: TGTGCCAGCAGCCCCGGGACTAGCGGGGGTGATGAGCAGTTCTTC. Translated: CASSPGTSGGDEQFF.

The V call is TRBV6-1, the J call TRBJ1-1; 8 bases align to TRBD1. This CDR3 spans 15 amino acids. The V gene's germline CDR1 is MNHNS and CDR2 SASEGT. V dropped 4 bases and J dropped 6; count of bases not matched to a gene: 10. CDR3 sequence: CASSAQGAVGAEAFF. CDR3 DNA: TGTGCCAGCAGTGCCCAGGGGGCAGTAGGGGCTGAAGCTTTCTTT.

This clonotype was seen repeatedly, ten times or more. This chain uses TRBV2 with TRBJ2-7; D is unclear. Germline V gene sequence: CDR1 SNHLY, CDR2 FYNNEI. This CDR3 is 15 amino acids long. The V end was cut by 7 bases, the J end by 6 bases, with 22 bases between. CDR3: CASTEGQTHSGEQYV. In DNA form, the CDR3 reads TGTGCCAGCACCGAAGGGCAGACCCACTCTGGCGAGCAGTACGTC.

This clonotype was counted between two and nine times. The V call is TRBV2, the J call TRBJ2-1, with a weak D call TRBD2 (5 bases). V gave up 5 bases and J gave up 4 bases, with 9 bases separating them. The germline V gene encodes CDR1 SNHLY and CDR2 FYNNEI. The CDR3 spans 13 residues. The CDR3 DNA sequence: TGTGCCAGCAGTAAGGACTTGTACAATGAGCAGTTCTTC. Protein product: CASSKDLYNEQFF.

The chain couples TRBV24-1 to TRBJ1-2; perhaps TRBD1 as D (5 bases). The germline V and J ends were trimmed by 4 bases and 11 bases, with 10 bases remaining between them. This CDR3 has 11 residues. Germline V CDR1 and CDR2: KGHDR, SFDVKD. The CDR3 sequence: CATSDRDGYTF. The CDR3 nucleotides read TGTGCCACCAGTGACCGGGACGGTTACACCTTC.

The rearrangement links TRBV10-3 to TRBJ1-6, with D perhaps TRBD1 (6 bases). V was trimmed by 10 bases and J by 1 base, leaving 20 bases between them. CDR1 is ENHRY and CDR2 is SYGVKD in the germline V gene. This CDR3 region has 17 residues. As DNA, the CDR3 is TGTGCCACTTCAGCGGTTGGAGGGGGGTCCTATAATTCACCCCTCCACTTT. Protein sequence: CATSAVGGGSYNSPLHF.

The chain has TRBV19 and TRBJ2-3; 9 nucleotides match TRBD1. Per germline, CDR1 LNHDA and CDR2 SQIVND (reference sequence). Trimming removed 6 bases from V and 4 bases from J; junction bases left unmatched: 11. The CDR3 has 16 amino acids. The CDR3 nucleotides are TGTGCCAGTAGGCCATTCGGGACAGGGAGATCAGATACGCAGTATTTT. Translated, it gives CASRPFGTGRSDTQYF.

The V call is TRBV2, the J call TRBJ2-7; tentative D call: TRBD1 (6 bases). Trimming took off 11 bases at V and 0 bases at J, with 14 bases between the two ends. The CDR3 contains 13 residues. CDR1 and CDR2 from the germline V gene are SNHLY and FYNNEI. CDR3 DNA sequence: TGTGCCTTACCCCGGGACAACTCCTACGAGCAGTACTTC. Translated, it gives CALPRDNSYEQYF.

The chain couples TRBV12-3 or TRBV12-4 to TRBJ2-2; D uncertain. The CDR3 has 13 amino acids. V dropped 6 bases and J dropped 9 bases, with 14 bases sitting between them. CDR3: CASSQVHRRELFF. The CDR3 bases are TGTGCCAGCAGCCAAGTACACCGCCGGGAGCTGTTTTTT.

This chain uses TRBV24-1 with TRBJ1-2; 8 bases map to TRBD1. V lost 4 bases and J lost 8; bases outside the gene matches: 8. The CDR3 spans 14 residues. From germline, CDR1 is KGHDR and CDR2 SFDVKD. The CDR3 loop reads CATSDGRTGLGYTF. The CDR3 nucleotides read TGTGCCACCAGTGACGGCAGGACAGGGTTGGGCTACACCTTC.

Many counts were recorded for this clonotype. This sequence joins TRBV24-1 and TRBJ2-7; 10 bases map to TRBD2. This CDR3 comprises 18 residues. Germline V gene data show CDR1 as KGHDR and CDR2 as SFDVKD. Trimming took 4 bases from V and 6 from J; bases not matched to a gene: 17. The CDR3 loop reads CATSDRTSGNLFSCEQYF. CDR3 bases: TGTGCCACCAGTGACCGGACTAGCGGTAATCTCTTTAGCTGCGAGCAGTACTTC.

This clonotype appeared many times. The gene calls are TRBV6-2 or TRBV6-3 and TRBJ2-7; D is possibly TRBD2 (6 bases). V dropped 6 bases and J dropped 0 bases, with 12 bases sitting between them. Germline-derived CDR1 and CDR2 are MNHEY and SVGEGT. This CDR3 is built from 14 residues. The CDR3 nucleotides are TGTGCCAGCAGGCTACGGGACTCCTCCTACGAGCAGTACTTC. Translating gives CASRLRDSSYEQYF.

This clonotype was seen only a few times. The CDR3: CASSQGGRVPGNTIYF. CDR3 nucleotide sequence: TGTGCCAGCAGCCAAGGAGGCAGGGTCCCTGGAAACACCATATATTTT. The V call is TRBV3-1, the J call TRBJ1-3, with D perhaps TRBD1 (5 bases). The CDR3 spans 16 residues. CDR1 and CDR2 from the germline V gene are LGHDT and YNNKEL (reference sequence). Trimming pared 1 base from V and 2 bases from J, leaving 12 bases between. The whole variable domain, filled in from reference TRBV3-1 and TRBJ1-3, reads DTAVSQTPKYLVTQMGNDKSIKCEQNLGHDTMYWYKQDSKKFLKIMFSYNNKELIINETVPNRFSPKSPDKAHLNLHINSLELGDSAVYFCASSQGGRVPGNTIYFGEGSWLTVV.

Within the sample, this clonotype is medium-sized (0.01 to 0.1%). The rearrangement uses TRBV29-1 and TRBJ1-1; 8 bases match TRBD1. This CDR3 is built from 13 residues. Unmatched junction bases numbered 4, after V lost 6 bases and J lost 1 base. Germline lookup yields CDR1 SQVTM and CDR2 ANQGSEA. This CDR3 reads CSVRTGKNTEAFF. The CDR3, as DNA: TGCAGCGTGAGGACAGGGAAGAACACTGAAGCTTTCTTT.

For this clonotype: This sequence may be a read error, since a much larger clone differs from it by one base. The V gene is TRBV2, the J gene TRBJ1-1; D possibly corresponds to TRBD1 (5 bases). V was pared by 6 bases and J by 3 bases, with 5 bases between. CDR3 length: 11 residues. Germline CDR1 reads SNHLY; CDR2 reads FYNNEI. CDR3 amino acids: CASRGDTEAFF. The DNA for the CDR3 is TGTGCCAGCAGGGGGGACACTGAAGCTTTCTTT.

CDR3 amino acids: CASSLDRLPYGYTF. The CDR3 DNA follows: TGTGCCAGCAGCTTAGACCGCCTACCATATGGCTACACCTTC. The rearrangement uses TRBV7-9 and TRBJ1-2; D is ambiguous. V lost 1 base to trimming and J lost 5 bases, with 11 bases between them. The CDR3 is made up of 14 amino acids. The V gene's germline CDR1 is SEHNR and CDR2 FQNEAQ (reference sequence).

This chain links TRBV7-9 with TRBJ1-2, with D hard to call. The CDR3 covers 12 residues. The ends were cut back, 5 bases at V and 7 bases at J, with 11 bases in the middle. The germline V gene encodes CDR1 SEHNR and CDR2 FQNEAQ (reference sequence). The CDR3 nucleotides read TGTGCCAGCAGCAGTGGGAGAGGTGGCTACACCTTC. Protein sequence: CASSSGRGGYTF.

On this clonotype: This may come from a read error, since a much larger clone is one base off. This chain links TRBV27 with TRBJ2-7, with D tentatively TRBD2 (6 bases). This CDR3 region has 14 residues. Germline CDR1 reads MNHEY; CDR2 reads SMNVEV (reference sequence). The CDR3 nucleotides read TGTGCCAGCAGTTACGGGGGACCCACCTACGTGCAGTACTTC. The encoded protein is CASSYGGPTYVQYF.